A selection of T cell receptor beta chains follows, all from one sample in a study of graft-versus-host responses after intestinal transplantation. The repertoire was sequenced with immunoSEQ multiplex PCR; TCRdb's copy has only in-frame clones and lacks some. Among around 100,000 clones, roughly 84% were seen once, and the ten largest hold 0.95%. These TCRs' antigens remain unknown. The sequencing used unstimulated CD4+ T cells sorted from spleen or lymph node cells, collected before transplant. The source is a human donor who was the organ donor for an intestinal transplant. Each CDR3 is given with its conserved first and last residue. D genes are given only for firm matches. Where a row states a size, it is once, few, many or the class of an expanded clone; other rows omit it.

v_call: TRBV9; d_call: .; j_call: TRBJ1-1; clone_size: .; cdr3_aa: CASSVDGGYTEAFF; cdr3_nt: TGTGCCAGCAGCGTAGACGGTGGGTACACTGAAGCTTTCTTT
v_call: TRBV28; d_call: .; j_call: TRBJ1-4; clone_size: .; cdr3_aa: CASGSLRESGEKLFF; cdr3_nt: TGTGCCAGCGGATCCCTCCGGGAGAGTGGCGAAAAACTGTTTTTT
v_call: TRBV19; d_call: TRBD2; j_call: TRBJ2-3; clone_size: .; cdr3_aa: CASSMSSGIADTQYF; cdr3_nt: TGTGCCAGTAGTATGTCTAGCGGGATTGCAGATACGCAGTATTTT
v_call: TRBV21-1; d_call: .; j_call: TRBJ1-6; clone_size: .; cdr3_aa: CASSTPGPSSDSPLHF; cdr3_nt: TGTGCCAGCAGCACCCCGGGACCCTCTTCGGATTCACCCCTCCACTTT
v_call: TRBV2; d_call: TRBD1; j_call: TRBJ2-1; clone_size: .; cdr3_aa: CASSEDRGDYNEQFF; cdr3_nt: TGTGCCAGCAGTGAGGACAGGGGGGATTACAATGAGCAGTTCTTC
v_call: TRBV5-1; d_call: .; j_call: TRBJ1-1; clone_size: .; cdr3_aa: CASSYDTNTEAFF; cdr3_nt: TGCGCCAGCAGCTACGACACGAACACTGAAGCTTTCTTT
v_call: TRBV7-2; d_call: .; j_call: TRBJ2-4; clone_size: .; cdr3_aa: CASSLGQRQENIQYF; cdr3_nt: TGTGCCAGCAGCTTAGGTCAAAGACAGGAAAACATTCAGTACTTC
v_call: TRBV5-6; d_call: .; j_call: TRBJ2-2; clone_size: .; cdr3_aa: CASSFPPGELFF; cdr3_nt: TGTGCCAGCAGCTTTCCCCCCGGGGAGCTGTTTTTT
v_call: TRBV7-6; d_call: .; j_call: TRBJ2-3; clone_size: .; cdr3_aa: CASSSGGGTSTDTQYF; cdr3_nt: TGTGCCAGCAGCTCTGGCGGTGGGACTAGCACAGATACGCAGTATTTT
v_call: TRBV6-1; d_call: .; j_call: TRBJ1-2; clone_size: .; cdr3_aa: CASSEALQGVYGYTF; cdr3_nt: TGTGCCAGCAGTGAAGCCCTACAGGGTGTTTATGGCTACACCTTC
v_call: TRBV6-6; d_call: .; j_call: TRBJ1-4; clone_size: once; cdr3_aa: CASSLDETVNEKLFF; cdr3_nt: TGTGCCAGCAGCCTTGACGAGACTGTGAATGAGAAACTGTTTTTT
v_call: TRBV5-1; d_call: TRBD1; j_call: TRBJ2-7; clone_size: .; cdr3_aa: CASSRTGTGVDEQYF; cdr3_nt: TGCGCCAGCAGCAGGACCGGGACAGGGGTGGACGAGCAGTACTTC
v_call: TRBV28; d_call: .; j_call: TRBJ1-1; clone_size: .; cdr3_aa: CASLGTLEAFF; cdr3_nt: TGTGCCAGCCTAGGGACTTTAGAAGCTTTCTTT
v_call: TRBV28; d_call: .; j_call: TRBJ1-2; clone_size: .; cdr3_aa: CASSTRVDYGYTF; cdr3_nt: TGTGCCAGCAGCACCAGGGTGGACTATGGCTACACCTTC
v_call: TRBV6-1; d_call: TRBD1; j_call: TRBJ1-1; clone_size: .; cdr3_aa: CASSGQGASTEAFF; cdr3_nt: TGTGCCAGCAGTGGACAGGGGGCTAGCACTGAAGCTTTCTTT
v_call: TRBV19; d_call: .; j_call: TRBJ2-3; clone_size: .; cdr3_aa: CASRRQMYSTDTQYF; cdr3_nt: TGTGCCAGTCGCAGACAGATGTATAGCACAGATACGCAGTATTTT
v_call: TRBV5-1; d_call: .; j_call: TRBJ2-7; clone_size: .; cdr3_aa: CASTLFGRGPFYEQYF; cdr3_nt: TGCGCCAGCACTCTATTTGGGCGGGGGCCCTTCTACGAGCAGTACTTC
v_call: TRBV19; d_call: .; j_call: TRBJ1-5; clone_size: .; cdr3_aa: CASREGAGVGNQPQHF; cdr3_nt: TGTGCCAGTAGGGAAGGGGCGGGGGTAGGCAATCAGCCCCAGCATTTT
v_call: TRBV6-1; d_call: .; j_call: TRBJ2-7; clone_size: .; cdr3_aa: CASSETPDPTYEQYF; cdr3_nt: TGTGCCAGCAGTGAAACTCCGGACCCTACCTACGAGCAGTACTTC
v_call: TRBV5-6; d_call: TRBD2; j_call: TRBJ2-5; clone_size: .; cdr3_aa: CASSLMPTAGVETQYF; cdr3_nt: TGTGCCAGCAGCTTGATGCCTACGGCGGGGGTTGAGACCCAGTACTTC
v_call: TRBV29-1; d_call: .; j_call: TRBJ2-1; clone_size: .; cdr3_aa: CSAGGGPPYNEQFF; cdr3_nt: TGCAGCGCCGGAGGAGGGCCACCCTACAATGAGCAGTTCTTC
v_call: TRBV7-2; d_call: .; j_call: TRBJ2-1; clone_size: .; cdr3_aa: CASSLASVGARGEQFF; cdr3_nt: TGTGCCAGCAGCTTAGCGTCTGTCGGGGCCAGGGGTGAGCAGTTCTTC
v_call: TRBV29-1; d_call: .; j_call: TRBJ2-7; clone_size: .; cdr3_aa: CSVVGQTYEQYF; cdr3_nt: TGCAGCGTTGTAGGACAGACCTACGAGCAGTACTTC
v_call: TRBV7-9; d_call: .; j_call: TRBJ2-2; clone_size: .; cdr3_aa: CASSSRARNTGELFF; cdr3_nt: TGTGCCAGCAGCTCTAGGGCCCGGAACACCGGGGAGCTGTTTTTT
v_call: TRBV19; d_call: TRBD1; j_call: TRBJ1-2; clone_size: .; cdr3_aa: CASSRIEGRGTGATGYTF; cdr3_nt: TGTGCCAGTAGTAGGATAGAAGGGCGCGGGACAGGGGCTACTGGCTACACCTTC
v_call: TRBV28; d_call: TRBD1; j_call: TRBJ1-4; clone_size: .; cdr3_aa: CASSPGQGWEKLFF; cdr3_nt: TGTGCCAGCAGTCCCGGACAGGGTTGGGAAAAACTGTTTTTT
v_call: TRBV5-8; d_call: .; j_call: TRBJ1-4; clone_size: .; cdr3_aa: CASSFMRGVNEKLFF; cdr3_nt: TGTGCCAGCAGTTTTATGAGGGGGGTCAATGAAAAACTGTTTTTT
v_call: TRBV19; d_call: .; j_call: TRBJ1-1; clone_size: .; cdr3_aa: CASSIILPGGADTEAFF; cdr3_nt: TGTGCCAGTAGTATCATTCTTCCTGGGGGAGCGGACACTGAAGCTTTCTTT
v_call: TRBV7-9; d_call: TRBD1; j_call: TRBJ1-2; clone_size: once; cdr3_aa: CASSRYDGTAYGYTF; cdr3_nt: TGTGCCAGCAGCCGCTACGACGGGACAGCCTATGGCTACACCTTC